The rows below give T cell receptor beta chains drawn from one sample of a study of CD8 T cells in Susac syndrome. Via MiXCR, TCRdb re-called the immunoSEQ multiplex PCR reads, giving one row per CDR3 protein. The profile covers about 300,000 distinct CDR3 sequences, with 75% to 85% appearing a single time and roughly 0.21% taken by the ten largest. Source material: CD8+ T cells from PBMCs. All receptors derive from a human donor with multiple sclerosis. Both conserved end residues are part of each CDR3. The order of the fields is V gene, D gene, clone size, J gene, CDR3 DNA, CDR3 protein. A D gene is named only where the DNA matches it firmly. Size is omitted from some rows. Given values are once, few, many or a class for expanded clones.

v_call: TRBV27; d_call: -; clone_size: -; j_call: TRBJ1-5; cdr3_nt: TGTGCCAACGAGAGCAATCAGCCCCAGCATTTT; cdr3_aa: CANESNQPQHF
v_call: TRBV4-1; d_call: TRBD2; clone_size: -; j_call: TRBJ2-7; cdr3_nt: TGCGCCAGCAGCCAGGGGTCGGGAGGCGAGCAGTACTTC; cdr3_aa: CASSQGSGGEQYF
v_call: TRBV7-2; d_call: TRBD1; clone_size: -; j_call: TRBJ1-2; cdr3_nt: TGTGCCAGCACCCCAGAAGGTTGGACAGGGGGCTTCGGCTACACCTTC; cdr3_aa: CASTPEGWTGGFGYTF
v_call: TRBV19; d_call: TRBD2; clone_size: -; j_call: TRBJ2-1; cdr3_nt: TGTGCCAGTACCCTACTAGCGGGAGGCTACAATGAGCAGTTCTTC; cdr3_aa: CASTLLAGGYNEQFF
v_call: TRBV2; d_call: -; clone_size: once; j_call: TRBJ1-1; cdr3_nt: TGTGCCAGCAGTGAAACAGGAAGGGAAGCTTTCTTT; cdr3_aa: CASSETGREAFF
v_call: TRBV4-1; d_call: -; clone_size: -; j_call: TRBJ2-5; cdr3_nt: TGCGCCAGCAGCCAGCGCCGGGACCCCGCCTGGGAGACCCAGTACTTC; cdr3_aa: CASSQRRDPAWETQYF
v_call: TRBV15; d_call: -; clone_size: -; j_call: TRBJ1-1; cdr3_nt: TGTGCCACCAGCAGAGACGGGCAGGTTGATGAAGTTTTCTTT; cdr3_aa: CATSRDGQVDEVFF
v_call: TRBV6-5; d_call: TRBD2; clone_size: -; j_call: TRBJ2-3; cdr3_nt: TGTGCCAGCAGTCCTTTGGACGGGAGGACAGATACGCAGTATTTT; cdr3_aa: CASSPLDGRTDTQYF
v_call: TRBV2; d_call: -; clone_size: -; j_call: TRBJ1-4; cdr3_nt: TGTGCCAGCAGTGATCCTCGGACTAATGAAAAACTGTTTTTT; cdr3_aa: CASSDPRTNEKLFF
v_call: TRBV6-5; d_call: -; clone_size: -; j_call: TRBJ2-3; cdr3_nt: TGTGCCAGCAGTTACGGGGGGAGCACAGATACGCAGTATTTT; cdr3_aa: CASSYGGSTDTQYF